These 28 T cell receptor beta chains came from one sample sequenced in a study of blood T cell repertoires in COVID-19. TCRdb keeps only in-frame clones here, not all; method: immunoSEQ multiplex PCR. Of 110,000 to 150,000 clones in the sample, around 79% were seen once. Sequenced sample: peripheral blood. The source is a man aged 60-69 years with acute or convalescent COVID-19.

Only one count was recorded for this clone. This chain uses TRBV5-6 with TRBJ2-1; 7 nucleotides align to TRBD2. V lost 3 bases, J lost 2 bases, and 2 bases stayed unmatched. CDR3 length equals 14 residues. In germline, CDR1 is SGHDT, CDR2 YYEEEE. CDR3 protein: CASSWGGTYNEQFF. DNA for the CDR3: TGTGCCAGCAGCTGGGGAGGGACCTACAATGAGCAGTTCTTC.

The chain has TRBV15 and TRBJ1-2; 8 positions match TRBD1. Germline CDR1 is LNHNV and CDR2 is YYDKDF (reference sequence). The CDR3 has 16 residues. V lost 0 bases to trimming and J lost 7 bases; unmatched junction nucleotides: 10. Written as DNA, the CDR3 is TGTGCCACCAGCAGAGATCGGGCCAGGGGGCGTAGTGGCTACACCTTC. Amino acid sequence: CATSRDRARGRSGYTF.

The chain's CDR3 is CASSQATVNTEAFF. The CDR3 coding sequence is TGTGCCAGCAGCCAGGCGACAGTGAACACTGAAGCTTTCTTT. The chain is built from TRBV4-2 and TRBJ1-1; TRBD1 is a possible D gene (5 bases). Per the germline V gene, CDR1 is LGHNA and CDR2 is YNFKEQ. The CDR3 is made up of 14 amino acids. Trimming removed 3 bases at V and 0 bases at J, with 8 bases between.

CDR3 protein: CASTHGGGGYEQYF. Written as DNA, the CDR3 is TGCGCCAGCACCCATGGAGGGGGCGGCTACGAGCAGTACTTC. The chain recombines TRBV10-2 with TRBJ2-7; perhaps TRBD1 as D (7 bases). V was clipped by 7 bases and J by 3 bases, with 16 bases between them. Germline values: CDR1 WSHSY, CDR2 SAAADI. The CDR3 loop spans 14 amino acids.

J is TRBJ1-3 and V is TRBV19; 8 bases are shared with TRBD1. Germline V CDR1 and CDR2: LNHDA, SQIVND (reference sequence). The CDR3 totals 18 residues. J gave up 2 bases and V 5 bases, and 14 bases lay outside the gene matches. CDR3 loop: CASSPSRQGPTTGNTIYF. DNA of the CDR3: TGTGCCAGTAGTCCTTCGAGACAGGGGCCTACAACTGGAAACACCATATATTTT.

This chain connects TRBV28 to TRBJ2-1; 8 bases are a match to TRBD2. CDR3 size: 15 residues. V lost 2 bases and J lost 4; bases outside the gene matches: 4. CDR1 is MDHEN, CDR2 SYDVKM, per germline. This CDR3 reads CASSLPSGSYNEQFF. The CDR3 DNA follows: TGTGCCAGCAGTTTACCCAGCGGGAGTTACAATGAGCAGTTCTTC.

The genes are TRBV5-1 and TRBJ2-7, with 16 positions matching TRBD2. Per germline, CDR1 SGHRS and CDR2 YFSETQ. CDR3 length: 16 residues. V lost 3 bases and J lost 6; bases outside the gene matches: 6. In nucleotides, the CDR3 is TGCGCCAGCAGCTGGGGACTAGCGGGAGGGCCGGGCGAGCAGTACTTC. Amino acids: CASSWGLAGGPGEQYF.

The CDR3 DNA follows: TGTGCCAGCAGCACGTCCGCGGGAGGGAGAAATGAGCAGTTCTTC. Translated: CASSTSAGGRNEQFF. The chain carries TRBV7-2 and TRBJ2-1; 9 nucleotides agree with TRBD2. The CDR3 has 15 amino acids. Germline values: CDR1 SGHTA, CDR2 FQGNSA. The V gene end was trimmed by 5 bases and the J gene end by 7 bases; junction bases not matched to a gene: 9.

The CDR3 region has the DNA TGTGCCAGCAGTTACTCCGCAGGGGCCCCCAATCAGCCCCAGCATTTT. Encoded protein: CASSYSAGAPNQPQHF. This chain links TRBV6-2 or TRBV6-3 with TRBJ1-5; a weak D match, TRBD1 (6 bases). Germline assignment: CDR1 MNHEY and CDR2 SVGEGT. This CDR3 is 16 amino acids long. Between the trimmed V and J ends, which lost 0 bases and 3 bases, there was a span of 12 bases.

A few counts support this clone. This chain links TRBV6-5 with TRBJ2-2; 11 nucleotides align to TRBD2. With 7 bases clipped from V and 5 bases from J, the junction kept 3 bases outside the gene matches. Germline assignment: CDR1 MNHEY and CDR2 SVGAGI. CDR3 size: 14 residues. The CDR3 region has the DNA TGTGCCAGCACTACTAGCGGGGGTACCGGGGAGCTGTTTTTT. The encoded protein is CASTTSGGTGELFF.

V gene TRBV19 combines with J gene TRBJ2-1, with 8 bases fitting TRBD2. The CDR3 is 15 amino acids. V shed 4 bases and J 0 bases; nucleotides not matched to a gene: 2. Germline-derived CDR1 and CDR2 are LNHDA and SQIVND (reference sequence). The CDR3 bases are TGTGCCAGTAGTAGCGGGGGGAACTCCTACAATGAGCAGTTCTTC. Protein: CASSSGGNSYNEQFF.

This clone was counted a single time. CDR3 DNA: TGTGCCAGCAGCCCAGTAATTAGCGGTAATCCCTACGAGCAGTACTTC. Its protein product is CASSPVISGNPYEQYF. J is TRBJ2-7 and V is TRBV3-1 (or the pseudogene TRBV3-2); maybe TRBD2 (6 bases). In germline, CDR1 is LGHDT, CDR2 YNNKEL (reference sequence). This CDR3 contains 16 residues. The ends were cut back, 4 bases at V and 2 bases at J, with 18 bases in the middle.

The chain employs TRBV5-8 and TRBJ2-7; unclear D gene. Looked up from germline, CDR1 is SGHTS and CDR2 is YDEGEE. CDR3 length: 11 amino acids. Trimming removed 4 bases from V and 2 bases from J, with 4 bases in between. CDR3 loop: CASSVTYEQYF. In DNA, the CDR3 is TGTGCCAGCAGCGTAACCTACGAGCAGTACTTC.

V gene TRBV29-1 combines with J gene TRBJ1-4; no clear D gene. This CDR3 spans 12 amino acids. Germline V gene data show CDR1 as SQVTM and CDR2 as ANQGSEA. V was trimmed by 7 bases and J by 4 bases, leaving 10 bases between them. CDR3 sequence (DNA): TGCAGCGCGCTACGGGATAATGAAAAACTGTTTTTT. Its protein product is CSALRDNEKLFF.

This chain connects TRBV4-3 to TRBJ1-4; D is perhaps TRBD1 (5 bases). CDR1 and CDR2 (germline): LGHNA, YSLEER. The CDR3 extends over 17 amino acids. The ends were cut back, 3 bases at V and 3 bases at J, with 17 bases in the middle. CDR3 sequence: CASSQSSPGGANEKLFF. DNA for the CDR3: TGCGCCAGCAGCCAGTCCTCCCCGGGAGGGGCTAATGAAAAACTGTTTTTT.

CDR3 sequence (DNA): TGTGCCAGTAGTATAAGGGCGGGAGCCAAAAACATTCAGTACTTC. Its translation is CASSIRAGAKNIQYF. The chain uses TRBV19 and TRBJ2-4; D may be TRBD2 (5 bases). V dropped 2 bases and J dropped 0 bases, with 8 bases sitting between them. The CDR3 is 15 residues long. Looked up from germline, CDR1 is LNHDA and CDR2 is SQIVND (reference sequence). The full variable domain, in which reference TRBV19 and TRBJ2-4 provide the parts outside the CDR3, is DGGITQSPKYLFRKEGQNVTLSCEQNLNHDAMYWYRQDPGQGLRLIYYSQIVNDFQKGDIAEGYSVSREKKESFPLTVTSAQKNPTAFYLCASSIRAGAKNIQYFGAGTRLSVL.

This chain connects TRBV5-8 to TRBJ1-1, with D hard to call. The germline gives CDR1 SGHTS, CDR2 YDEGEE. This CDR3 has 13 amino acids. V was cut by 2 bases and J by 3 bases, with 8 bases left in between. DNA for the CDR3: TGTGCCAGCAGCTTCGACACTTACACTGAAGCTTTCTTT. This gives the protein CASSFDTYTEAFF.

The gene calls are TRBV5-1 and TRBJ2-5; no firm D call. V gave up 1 base and J gave up 8 bases, with 12 bases separating them. The CDR3 totals 13 residues. From germline, CDR1 is SGHRS and CDR2 YFSETQ. The CDR3 DNA follows: TGCGCCAGCAGCTTGACAGCTGAGAGAACCCAGTACTTC. Translating it yields CASSLTAERTQYF.

The chain couples TRBV19 to TRBJ1-1; D is ambiguous. Deletions cut 4 bases from V and 1 base from J, with 7 bases between. Germline CDR1 LNHDA, CDR2 SQIVND (reference sequence). CDR3 length: 13 amino acids. The DNA of the CDR3 is TGTGCCAGTAGTACAGGTCGGAACACTGAAGCTTTCTTT. It is translated as CASSTGRNTEAFF.

CDR3 region: CASSLDGGLGNEQFF. In nucleotides, the CDR3 is TGTGCCAGCAGCTTAGACGGGGGTTTGGGGAATGAGCAGTTCTTC. The chain couples TRBV11-2 to TRBJ2-1; tentatively, D is TRBD2 (6 bases). The V end lost 0 bases, the J end lost 7 bases, and 13 bases lay between the germline ends. The CDR3 is 15 residues long. Per germline, CDR1 SGHAT and CDR2 FQNNGV.

A remark on this clone: The identical CDR3 is also encoded by other nucleotide sequences in the sample. The chain joins TRBV9 to TRBJ2-1; D unresolved. The CDR3 runs to 14 residues. Trimming took off 4 bases at V and 1 base at J, with 9 bases between the two ends. Per the germline V gene, CDR1 is SGDLS and CDR2 is YYNGEE. CDR3 protein: CASSPGGSYNEQFF. The CDR3 DNA reads TGTGCCAGCAGCCCCGGTGGTTCCTACAATGAGCAGTTCTTC. The variable domain in full, with the rest retrieved from reference TRBV9 and TRBJ2-1, is DSGVTQTPKHLITATGQRVTLRCSPRSGDLSVYWYQQSLDQGLQFLIQYYNGEERAKGNILERFSAQQFPDLHSELNLSSLELGDSALYFCASSPGGSYNEQFFGPGTRLTVL.

The chain is built from TRBV28 and TRBJ2-7; D gene ambiguous. Trimming left V 3 bases short and J 3 bases short, with 12 bases between. The CDR3 loop spans 14 amino acids. The germline V gene encodes CDR1 MDHEN and CDR2 SYDVKM. The chain's CDR3 is CASSLSGMDYEQYF. Here the CDR3 DNA reads TGTGCCAGCAGTTTGTCAGGAATGGACTACGAGCAGTACTTC.

This clone has only a few counts. The chain is built from TRBV4-3 and TRBJ2-3; 11 bases agree with TRBD2. The CDR3 covers 16 residues. V gave up 3 bases and J gave up 0 bases; unmatched junction bases: 2. The germline gives CDR1 LGHNA, CDR2 YSLEER. DNA for the CDR3: TGCGCCAGCAGCCAGCTAGCGGGAGGTAGCACAGATACGCAGTATTTT. This sequence encodes CASSQLAGGSTDTQYF.

In regard to this clone: The junction departs from germline at one end; a sequencing error may be responsible. The chain links TRBV28 to TRBJ1-4, with D perhaps TRBD1 (6 bases). The CDR3 runs 14 residues. Germline V CDR1 and CDR2: MDHEN, SYDVKM. The chain's CDR3 is CASSLSLPPGQIIF. The CDR3 bases are TGTGCCAGCAGTTTATCCCTACCTCCGGGACAAATTATTTTT.

V and J are TRBV5-4 and TRBJ2-1; 14 nucleotides agree with TRBD2. The V gene's germline CDR1 is SGHNT and CDR2 YYREEE (reference sequence). The CDR3 is 16 residues long. The ends lost 5 bases at V and 9 bases at J; junction bases unmatched: 10. The CDR3 sequence is CASSLSTSGRAVEQFF. CDR3 bases: TGTGCCAGCAGTTTGTCGACTAGCGGGAGGGCCGTTGAGCAGTTCTTC.

This chain connects TRBV6-5 to TRBJ2-1; 8 nucleotides match TRBD2. Germline trimming cut 2 bases from V and 2 bases from J; bases unmatched to any gene: 2. The CDR3 totals 15 residues. In germline, CDR1 is MNHEY, CDR2 SVGAGI. The DNA of the CDR3 is TGTGCCAGCAGTTACGAAGCGGGAGCCTACAATGAGCAGTTCTTC. It codes for CASSYEAGAYNEQFF.

The chain is built from TRBV29-1 and TRBJ1-2; D is unresolved. V was clipped by 6 bases and J by 4 bases, with 15 bases between them. Germline assignment: CDR1 SQVTM and CDR2 ANQGSEA. CDR3 length equals 13 residues. The CDR3 region has the DNA TGCAGCGTGATAGGTAGCGACCGCTATGGCTACACCTTC. Translation gives CSVIGSDRYGYTF.

The V call is TRBV12-3 or TRBV12-4, the J call TRBJ2-1, with 7 nucleotides matching TRBD1. The CDR3 spans 13 residues. V gave up 4 bases and J gave up 10 bases; unmatched junction bases: 7. The CDR3 nucleotides are TGTGCCAGCAGTTACACAGGGGCGGGCGAGCAGTTCTTC. Amino acids: CASSYTGAGEQFF.